These 8 T cell receptor beta chains originate from one sample sequenced in a study of T cells in Graves' hyperthyroidism and ophthalmopathy. RNA transcripts yielded amplified TCR beta CDR3 regions. HTBI primers drove first-round RT-PCR of the TCR CDR3. MiXCR was run by TCRdb on the multiplex PCR reads, yielding one entry per CDR3 protein. The sample includes 370,000 or so distinct CDR3 sequences, about 14% of them seen just once. The sequencing sample was made of blood. These receptor sequences come from a man aged 25 to 45 with Graves' hyperthyroidism that later progressed to Graves' ophthalmopathy.

Many counts were recorded for this clonotype. The J gene is TRBJ1-1, the V gene TRBV24-1; 7 bases fit TRBD1. CDR1 and CDR2 (germline): KGHDR, SFDVKD. The CDR3 contains 15 residues. V was pared by 3 bases and J by 4 bases, with 7 bases of the junction left unmatched. CDR3 sequence: CATSDATGSFTEAFF. CDR3 nucleotides: TGTGCCACCAGTGATGCGACAGGGTCCTTCACTGAAGCTTTCTTT.

This clonotype has ten or more counts. The rearrangement joins TRBV11-2 to TRBJ1-1; D remains ambiguous. Germline CDR1 SGHAT, CDR2 FQNNGV. V lost 5 bases to trimming and J lost 2 bases, with 6 bases between them. This CDR3 region has 12 residues. Here the CDR3 reads CASSLDNTEAFF. DNA of the CDR3: TGTGCCAGCAGCCTGGACAACACTGAAGCTTTCTTT.

Only a few counts were recorded for this clonotype. This sequence joins TRBV29-1 and TRBJ2-5, with 8 bases fitting TRBD1. The CDR3 is 14 residues long. Germline CDR1 is SQVTM and CDR2 is ANQGSEA. V gave up 1 base and J gave up 2 bases; unmatched junction bases: 3. The CDR3, as DNA: TGCAGCGTTGAAGGGGACAGGCGACAAGAGACCCAGTACTTC. This codes for CSVEGDRRQETQYF.

The sample holds many counts of this clonotype. CDR3 sequence reads: CASSPPLTRRYNEQFF. CDR3 DNA: TGTGCCAGCAGCCCACCGTTAACGAGACGTTACAATGAGCAGTTCTTC. The J gene is TRBJ2-1, the V gene TRBV3-1; D call uncertain. Germline CDR1 and CDR2: LGHDT and YNNKEL (reference sequence). This CDR3 has 16 residues. V was cut by 4 bases and J by 4 bases, with 17 bases left in between.

This clonotype has just a few counts. The chain employs TRBV9 and TRBJ1-2, with D unresolved. From germline, CDR1 is SGDLS and CDR2 YYNGEE. The V end lost 0 bases, the J end lost 2 bases, and 11 bases lay between the germline ends. The CDR3 loop spans 15 amino acids. This CDR3 reads CASSVEMTLNYGYTF. The DNA for the CDR3 is TGTGCCAGCAGCGTAGAGATGACACTAAACTATGGCTACACCTTC.

At least ten counts were recorded for this clonotype. The rearrangement uses TRBV3-1 and TRBJ1-2, with D unresolved. V was shortened by 3 bases and J by 4 bases, with 15 bases between the two germline ends. This CDR3 has 15 residues. The germline V gene encodes CDR1 LGHDT and CDR2 YNNKEL (reference sequence). CDR3: CASSQGYHGSYGYTF. The CDR3 DNA sequence: TGTGCCAGCAGCCAGGGTTACCATGGTTCCTATGGCTACACCTTC.

This clonotype was found many times. The V call is TRBV20-1, the J call TRBJ1-5; perhaps TRBD1 as D (5 bases). Germline V lookup: CDR1 DFQATT, CDR2 SNEGSKA (reference sequence). The CDR3 has 14 amino acids. Between the trimmed V and J ends, which lost 3 bases and 1 base, there was a span of 10 bases. CDR3 in DNA: TGCAGTGCTAGGGCGGACACCAGCAATCAGCCCCAGCATTTT. The encoded protein is CSARADTSNQPQHF.

The table lists this clonotype with a few counts. Compared with germline, one end of the junction differs, possibly owing to a read error. The V and J genes are TRBV12-3 or TRBV12-4 and TRBJ1-6; D gene unclear. This CDR3 has 12 amino acids. CDR3 protein: CASSNANPPLHF. In DNA, the CDR3 is TGTGCCAGCAGCAATGCTAATCCACCCCTCCACTTT.